The T cell receptor beta chain under discussion was sequenced for a study of OX40 agonist ivuxolimab in advanced cancers. Study context: Patients received ivuxolimab, an agonistic anti-OX40 (CD134) antibody. Dose-escalation patients' cancers were hepatocellular carcinoma, melanoma, renal cell or head and neck cancer.

The CDR3 contains 15 residues. The V gene lost 4 bases and the J gene lost 2 bases, with 14 bases spanning the gap. Germline V gene data show CDR1 as KGHSH and CDR2 as LQKENI. Produced via immunoSEQ multiplex PCR; TCRdb's table is partial and in-frame only. This repertoire shows under 15,000 clones, roughly 71% found once; its top ten account for just over 35%. The clonotype comes from an adult with an advanced solid tumor such as melanoma, head and neck, liver or kidney cancer. V gene TRBV18 combines with J gene TRBJ1-1; D ambiguous. The sample in question was CD4+ or CD8+ T cells sorted from blood, obtained in a trial of the OX40 agonist ivuxolimab. The CDR3 sequence is CASSLTDGYNTEAFF. CDR3 DNA: TGTGCCAGCTCACTTACGGACGGGTACAACACTGAAGCTTTCTTT.